The 17 T cell receptor beta chains below were found in one sample sequenced in a study of OX40 agonist ivuxolimab in advanced cancers. Libraries were prepared through the immunoSEQ multiplex PCR assay. The source is immuneACCESS, and TCRdb retained only in-frame sequences with V and J called. Part of the clones is not carried over; for the studies checked, unresolved V genes explain less than half of this, and the remainder is unexplained. The table for this sample lists some 45,000 clones; around 90% of them were counted only once. Clones ranked in the top ten supply about 19% of the sample. The input for sequencing was CD4+ or CD8+ T cells sorted from blood, taken in a trial of the OX40 agonist ivuxolimab. Every receptor here comes from an adult with an advanced solid tumor such as melanoma, head and neck, liver or kidney cancer.

V is TRBV19 and J is TRBJ1-2, with unresolved D. The CDR3 contains 16 residues. V dropped 4 bases and J dropped 0 bases, with 15 bases sitting between them. From germline, CDR1 is LNHDA and CDR2 SQIVND (reference sequence). CDR3 sequence: CASSRQGPPANYGYTF. The CDR3 DNA sequence: TGTGCCAGTAGTAGACAAGGCCCTCCAGCTAACTATGGCTACACCTTC.

The V call is TRBV7-8, the J call TRBJ2-3; a weak D match, TRBD1 (6 bases). The CDR3 consists of 17 residues. In germline, CDR1 is SGHVS, CDR2 FQNEAQ. The ends were cut back, 2 bases at V and 0 bases at J, with 15 bases in the middle. The CDR3 DNA is TGTGCCAGCAGCTTAAGCCCCAGGGGTTACAGCACAGATACGCAGTATTTT. It codes for CASSLSPRGYSTDTQYF.

Comment on this clone: Relative to the germline gene, one junction end is altered; a read error may explain this. The chain is built from TRBV2 and TRBJ1-1, with 10 bases fitting TRBD1. The CDR3 has 16 amino acids. Germline V gene lookup returns CDR1 SNHLY and CDR2 FYNNEI. The chain's CDR3 is CATSPRDRGFNAEAFF. The CDR3 coding sequence is TGTGCCACCAGTCCCCGGGACAGGGGTTTCAATGCTGAAGCTTTCTTT.

This chain joins TRBV5-6 and TRBJ1-2, with D unresolved. In germline, CDR1 is SGHDT, CDR2 YYEEEE. The CDR3 is 13 amino acids. Trimming shortened V by 0 bases and J by 4 bases, and 7 bases separated the two germline ends. The CDR3: CASSLEGSYGYTF. The CDR3 coding sequence is TGTGCCAGCAGCTTGGAGGGTAGCTATGGCTACACCTTC.

The chain is built from TRBV9 and TRBJ2-5, with TRBD2 matching over 7 bases. With 4 bases clipped from V and 1 base from J, the junction kept 7 bases outside the gene matches. Germline assignment: CDR1 SGDLS and CDR2 YYNGEE. This CDR3 is 15 amino acids long. The CDR3 spells CASSLIGRAQETQYF. CDR3 coding DNA: TGTGCCAGCAGCCTAATTGGGAGGGCCCAAGAGACCCAGTACTTC. Full variable domain (rest looked up from reference TRBV9 and TRBJ2-5): DSGVTQTPKHLITATGQRVTLRCSPRSGDLSVYWYQQSLDQGLQFLIQYYNGEERAKGNILERFSAQQFPDLHSELNLSSLELGDSALYFCASSLIGRAQETQYFGPGTRLLVL.

This clone was seen a handful of times. CDR3 nucleotides: TGCGCCAGCACCCCGGGACATAAGAACACTGAAGCTTTCTTT. Amino acid sequence: CASTPGHKNTEAFF. V is TRBV10-1 and J is TRBJ1-1, with D perhaps matching TRBD1 (6 bases). CDR3 size: 14 residues. V lost 7 bases and J lost 1, with 13 bases in between. Germline V CDR1 and CDR2: WNHNN, SYGVQD (reference sequence).

The chain's CDR3 is CASSLLAGGASTDTQYF. Here the CDR3 DNA reads TGTGCCAGCAGCTTACTAGCGGGAGGGGCTAGCACAGATACGCAGTATTTT. V gene TRBV7-9 combines with J gene TRBJ2-3; TRBD2 matches at 12 bases. Germline trimming cut 2 bases from V and 0 bases from J; bases unmatched to any gene: 3. The CDR3 runs 17 residues. Per germline, CDR1 SEHNR and CDR2 FQNEAQ (reference sequence).

The V call is TRBV27, the J call TRBJ2-1; D possibly matches TRBD1 or TRBD2 (6 bases each). The CDR3 contains 17 residues. Germline V CDR1 and CDR2: MNHEY, SMNVEV (reference sequence). V lost 6 bases to trimming and J lost 4 bases, with 22 bases between them. CDR3 protein: CASRRKVFGGGYNEQFF. In nucleotides, the CDR3 is TGTGCCAGCAGACGGAAAGTCTTCGGAGGGGGATACAATGAGCAGTTCTTC.

Notes on this clone: A far larger clone is a single base away, which makes a read error likely. The sample has other DNA sequences that encode this CDR3 too. This sequence joins TRBV5-6 and TRBJ2-5, with 12 nucleotides matching TRBD2. The CDR3 covers 15 residues. The germline V gene encodes CDR1 SGHDT and CDR2 YYEEEE. Trimming cost V 0 bases and J 11 bases; bases outside gene matches: 8. The CDR3 DNA follows: TGTGCCAGCAGCTTGGGACTAGCGGGGGCGGGGGAGCAGTACTTC. Protein: CASSLGLAGAGEQYF.

In DNA form, the CDR3 reads TGTGCCAGCAGTTTATTTCACCCGGGAGTACGTAACGGGGAGCTGTTTTTT. This encodes CASSLFHPGVRNGELFF. The rearrangement uses TRBV28 and TRBJ2-2; D is possibly TRBD2 (6 bases). The germline V gene encodes CDR1 MDHEN and CDR2 SYDVKM. This CDR3 region has 17 residues. Trimming took 1 base from V and 7 from J, leaving 19 bases between them.

Written as DNA, the CDR3 is TGTGCCAGCAGCCCCTGGACCGAAGAGACCCAGTACTTC. This sequence encodes CASSPWTEETQYF. V usage is TRBV5-6 and J usage is TRBJ2-5, with unresolved D. This CDR3 region has 13 residues. CDR1 and CDR2 (germline): SGHDT, YYEEEE. V shed 4 bases and J shed 3 bases, with 10 bases lying between them.

The chain uses TRBV12-5 and TRBJ2-2; D remains unclear. The CDR3 totals 16 residues. CDR1 is LGHNT and CDR2 is FRNRAP in the germline V gene. The V and J ends lost 0 bases and 1 base respectively, with 9 bases between them. CDR3 amino acids: CASGLVLGLNTGELFF. CDR3 bases: TGTGCTAGTGGTTTGGTATTGGGTTTGAACACCGGGGAGCTGTTTTTT.

V and J are TRBV11-2 and TRBJ2-3; D is uncertain. The V gene lost 2 bases and the J gene lost 2 bases, with 8 bases spanning the gap. The germline V gene has CDR1 SGHAT and CDR2 FQNNGV. The CDR3 consists of 14 residues. CDR3 nucleotides: TGTGCCAGCAGCTTAATGGGATCCACAGATACGCAGTATTTT. Amino acid sequence: CASSLMGSTDTQYF. Variable domain in full (rest from reference TRBV11-2 and TRBJ2-3): EAGVAQSPRYKIIEKRQSVAFWCNPISGHATLYWYQQILGQGPKLLIQFQNNGVVDDSQLPKDRFSAERLKGVDSTLKIQPAKLEDSAVYLCASSLMGSTDTQYFGPGTRLTVL.

This chain links TRBV7-9 with TRBJ1-5; 9 bases are a match to TRBD1. Germline V gene lookup returns CDR1 SEHNR and CDR2 FQNEAQ (reference sequence). V was clipped by 5 bases and J by 3 bases; unmatched bases: 5. This CDR3 region has 15 residues. CDR3: CASSEGQGYNQPQHF. In DNA form, the CDR3 reads TGTGCCAGCAGCGAGGGACAGGGTTACAATCAGCCCCAGCATTTT. The variable domain in full, with the rest retrieved from reference TRBV7-9 and TRBJ1-5, is DTGVSQNPRHKITKRGQNVTFRCDPISEHNRLYWYRQTLGQGPEFLTYFQNEAQLEKSRLLSDRFSAERPKGSFSTLEIQRTEQGDSAMYLCASSEGQGYNQPQHFGDGTRLSIL.

Here the CDR3 DNA reads TGTGCCAGCAGCTTTTACGCCGCAGGGGAGCAGTTCTTC. It yields the protein CASSFYAAGEQFF. The chain employs TRBV11-3 and TRBJ2-1, with a possible D match to TRBD1 (5 bases). The CDR3 runs 13 residues. CDR1 is SGHNT and CDR2 is YENEEA in the germline V gene. The V and J ends lost 3 bases and 10 bases respectively, with 13 bases between them.

The V gene is TRBV30, the J gene TRBJ1-1; D perhaps matches TRBD1 (5 bases). The CDR3 runs to 13 residues. V was pared by 0 bases and J by 4 bases, with 9 bases between. Per the germline V gene, CDR1 is GTSNPN and CDR2 is SVGIG (reference sequence). CDR3: CAWSVGGGTEAFF. DNA of the CDR3: TGTGCCTGGAGTGTGGGCGGGGGCACTGAAGCTTTCTTT. Variable domain in full (rest from reference TRBV30 and TRBJ1-1): SQTIHQWPATLVQPVGSPLSLECTVEGTSNPNLYWYRQAAGRGLQLLFYSVGIGQISSEVPQNLSASRPQDRQFILSSKKLLLSDSGFYLCAWSVGGGTEAFFGQGTRLTVV.

The genes are TRBV28 and TRBJ1-2; D perhaps matches TRBD1 (6 bases). The CDR3 sequence is 15 residues long. The V gene's germline CDR1 is MDHEN and CDR2 SYDVKM. V was shortened by 6 bases and J by 7 bases, with 21 bases between the two germline ends. The CDR3 coding sequence is TGTGCCAGCAGCCCTTCGGGCCTGGGGGGGCCTGGCTACACCTTC. Translating gives CASSPSGLGGPGYTF.